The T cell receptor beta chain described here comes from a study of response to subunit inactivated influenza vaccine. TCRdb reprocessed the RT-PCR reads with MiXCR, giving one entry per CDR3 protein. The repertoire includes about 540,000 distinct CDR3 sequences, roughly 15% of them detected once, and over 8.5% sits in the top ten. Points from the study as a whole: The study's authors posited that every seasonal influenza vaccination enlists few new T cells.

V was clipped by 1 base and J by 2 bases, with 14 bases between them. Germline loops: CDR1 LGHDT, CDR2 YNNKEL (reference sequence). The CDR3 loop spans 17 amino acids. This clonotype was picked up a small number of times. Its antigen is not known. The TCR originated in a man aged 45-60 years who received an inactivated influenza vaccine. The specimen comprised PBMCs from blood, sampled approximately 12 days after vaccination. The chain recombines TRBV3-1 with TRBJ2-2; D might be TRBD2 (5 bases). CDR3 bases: TGTGCCAGCAGCCAAGTGAGGAGCGGCCATAACACCGGGGAGCTGTTTTTT. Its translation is CASSQVRSGHNTGELFF.